This TCR beta chain derives from a study of control samples from healthy donors and cancer patients. Using immunoSEQ multiplex PCR, the repertoire was profiled, and TCRdb retains in-frame clones only, with some absent. The sample includes 150,000 to 200,000 clones, approximately 94% of them seen just once. J lost 3 bases, V lost 1 base, and 13 bases had no gene match. Germline V gives CDR1 MNHEY, CDR2 SVGEGT. The CDR3 is 18 residues long. The TCR originated in a man younger than 40 in good health. The source material was blood. The chain uses TRBV6-2 or TRBV6-3 and TRBJ2-3; 7 bases map to TRBD2. CDR3 residues: CASSYWPLADQRTDTQYF. CDR3 bases: TGTGCCAGCAGTTACTGGCCCCTAGCGGACCAACGGACAGATACGCAGTATTTT.